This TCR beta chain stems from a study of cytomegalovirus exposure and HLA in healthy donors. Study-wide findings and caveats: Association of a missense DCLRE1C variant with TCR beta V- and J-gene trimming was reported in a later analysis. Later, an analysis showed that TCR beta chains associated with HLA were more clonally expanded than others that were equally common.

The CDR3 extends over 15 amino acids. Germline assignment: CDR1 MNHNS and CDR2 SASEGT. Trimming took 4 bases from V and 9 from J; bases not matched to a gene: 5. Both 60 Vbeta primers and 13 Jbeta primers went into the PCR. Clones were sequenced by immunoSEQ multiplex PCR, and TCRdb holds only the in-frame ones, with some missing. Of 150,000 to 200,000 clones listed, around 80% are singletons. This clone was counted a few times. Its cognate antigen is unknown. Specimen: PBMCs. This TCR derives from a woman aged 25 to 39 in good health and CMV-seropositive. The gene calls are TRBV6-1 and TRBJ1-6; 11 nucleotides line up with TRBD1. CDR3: CASSGTGGFGSPLHF. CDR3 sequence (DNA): TGTGCCAGCAGTGGGACAGGGGGCTTTGGTTCACCCCTCCACTTT.